Listed below are T cell receptor beta chains from one sample, sequenced in a study of memory CD4+ T cells and cytomegalovirus serostatus. This table comes from immunoSEQ multiplex PCR, and its TCRdb copy is limited to in-frame clones, with some not included. The data contain some 57,000 clones, around 79% of them seen just once; the ten biggest clones take up 0.65% to 0.9%. The sample consisted of memory CD4+ T cells from blood. All receptors come from an adult in good health and CMV-seronegative. The CDR3 runs from the conserved cysteine through the conserved F or W. D genes are given only for firm matches. Expanded clones get a size class; other rows say once, few or many, or leave the size out.

CDR3 length,clone size,V gene,D gene,J gene,CDR3 DNA,CDR3 protein
17,few,TRBV5-4,TRBD2,TRBJ2-3,TGTGCCAGCAGCTTGGCAGTGGGGACTAGCGGAATGGGTACGCAGTATTTT,CASSLAVGTSGMGTQYF
14,NA,TRBV15,NA,TRBJ2-3,TGTGCCACCAGCAGGGGGAAGCCCACAGATACGCAGTATTTT,CATSRGKPTDTQYF
12,NA,TRBV30,NA,TRBJ1-1,TGTGCCAGGGGAGGATATAACACTGAAGCTTTCTTT,CARGGYNTEAFF
12,NA,TRBV2,TRBD1,TRBJ1-2,TGTGCCAGCGCACAGGGGGCGCTTGGCTACACCTTC,CASAQGALGYTF
15,NA,TRBV6-1,NA,TRBJ2-6,TGTGCCAGCAGGTGGTGGGAGTCTGGGGCCAACGTCCTGACTTTC,CASRWWESGANVLTF
20,few,TRBV15,NA,TRBJ1-5,TGTGCCACCAGCAGGGGTGGTCTGGAGACAGTACCTTATAGCAATCAGCCCCAGCATTTT,CATSRGGLETVPYSNQPQHF
16,few,TRBV18,TRBD1,TRBJ2-7,TGTGCCAGCTCAGCTGGACAGGTAAGATCCTCCTACGAGCAGTACTTC,CASSAGQVRSSYEQYF
13,NA,TRBV10-3,NA,TRBJ2-5,TGTGCCATCAGTGAATCTCTCCAAGAGACCCAGTACTTC,CAISESLQETQYF
13,NA,TRBV7-3,NA,TRBJ2-1,TGTGCCAGCAGCTCGAGCCCTGGCAATGAGCAGTTCTTC,CASSSSPGNEQFF
15,NA,TRBV15,NA,TRBJ1-2,TGTGCCACCAGCTCTACAGGACAACCTCCCTATGGCTACACCTTC,CATSSTGQPPYGYTF
15,NA,TRBV19,NA,TRBJ1-3,TGTGCCAGTAGATCTGACAGGAGCTCTGGAAACACCATATATTTT,CASRSDRSSGNTIYF
15,NA,TRBV2,NA,TRBJ2-5,TGTGCCAGCAGTGAAAGGGGCGGAGATCTGCAGACCCAGTACTTC,CASSERGGDLQTQYF
13,NA,TRBV9,NA,TRBJ1-2,TGTGCCAGCAGCGTAGGTTTAGGGAGCGGCTACACCTTC,CASSVGLGSGYTF
17,once,TRBV4-1,NA,TRBJ1-6,TGCGCCAGCAGCCGGATGAGCGGTGGGGGCCAAGGTTCACCCCTCCACTTT,CASSRMSGGGQGSPLHF
11,NA,TRBV20-1,NA,TRBJ2-7,TGCAGTGCTGTCCGGACCTACGAGCAGTACTTC,CSAVRTYEQYF
12,NA,TRBV5-1,NA,TRBJ2-5,TGCGCCAGCCGGGGGCTCCAAGAGACCCAGTACTTC,CASRGLQETQYF
11,NA,TRBV20-1,NA,TRBJ2-7,TGCAGTGCTAGAGAGCGATACGAGCAGTACTTC,CSARERYEQYF
14,NA,TRBV11-2,NA,TRBJ1-1,TGTGCCAGCAGCTCCGGGACCCGAGGCGGGGAAGCTTTCTTT,CASSSGTRGGEAFF
15,few,TRBV7-9,NA,TRBJ2-5,TGTGCCAGCAGCCGTCCCCAGGGATTTCAAGAGACCCAGTACTTC,CASSRPQGFQETQYF
15,NA,TRBV4-2,NA,TRBJ2-7,TGTGCCAGCAGCCAAGGAGAGCGGGACACCTACGAGCAGTACTTC,CASSQGERDTYEQYF
14,NA,TRBV4-1,TRBD1,TRBJ1-2,TGCGCCAGCAGCCCTACAGGGGTAAACTATGGCTACACCTTC,CASSPTGVNYGYTF
14,NA,TRBV18,NA,TRBJ1-2,TGTGCCAGCTCACCCGGTGGAGAGACCTATGGCTACACCTTC,CASSPGGETYGYTF
16,NA,TRBV15,NA,TRBJ2-7,TGTGCCACCAGCAAAAGGGGGGTCAGGGGCTCCTACGAGCAGTACTTC,CATSKRGVRGSYEQYF
11,NA,TRBV2,NA,TRBJ1-1,TGTGCCAGCAGGGTCCAGTGGAGGGCTTTCTTT,CASRVQWRAFF
15,NA,TRBV27,TRBD1,TRBJ1-2,TGTGCCAGCAGTTTAGAGCAGGGGGCTTACTATGGCTACACCTTC,CASSLEQGAYYGYTF
13,NA,TRBV5-4,NA,TRBJ1-2,TGTGCCAGCAGCCTCGGGGGTAACTATGGCTACACCTTC,CASSLGGNYGYTF
14,NA,TRBV7-8,NA,TRBJ1-1,TGTGCCAGCAACTTAGTCGGGAGGAACACTGAAGCTTTCTTT,CASNLVGRNTEAFF
17,few,TRBV18,TRBD2,TRBJ2-3,TGTGCCAGCTCACCAAAAAGAATAGCGGGGGCTACAGATACGCAGTATTTT,CASSPKRIAGATDTQYF
14,NA,TRBV6-1,NA,TRBJ1-3,TGTGCCAGCAGTGAATCGGTACCCGGAAACACCATATATTTT,CASSESVPGNTIYF
15,NA,TRBV19,TRBD1,TRBJ1-5,TGTGCCAGTAGTATTGGGACAGGGAAGTGGCAGCCCCAGCATTTT,CASSIGTGKWQPQHF
14,NA,TRBV2,TRBD1,TRBJ1-5,TGTGCCAGCAGTCAAATACAGGGGAATCAGCCCCAGCATTTT,CASSQIQGNQPQHF
17,NA,TRBV7-8,NA,TRBJ2-7,TGTGCCAGCAGCACCAGTCCTCCTGGACTAAGTCGCCACGAGCAGTACTTC,CASSTSPPGLSRHEQYF
12,medium-sized,TRBV4-1,NA,TRBJ1-2,TGCGCCAGCGCTCCCCAGAAGGGCGGCTACACCTTC,CASAPQKGGYTF
15,few,TRBV4-1,NA,TRBJ1-4,TGCGCCAGCAGCCAAGCCCCCTCACAAGGGGAAAAACTGTTTTTT,CASSQAPSQGEKLFF
12,few,TRBV11-2,NA,TRBJ2-7,TGTGCCAGCAGCTTAGATCCCTACGAGCAGTACTTC,CASSLDPYEQYF
15,NA,TRBV5-8,TRBD1,TRBJ2-4,TGTGCCAGCAGCCGAGAGACAGGGAACAAAAACATTCAGTACTTC,CASSRETGNKNIQYF
13,NA,TRBV30,TRBD1,TRBJ2-1,TGTGCCTGGAGTCAGGGGGCATACAATGAGCAGTTCTTC,CAWSQGAYNEQFF
15,NA,TRBV5-1,TRBD2,TRBJ2-1,TGCGCCAGCAGCTTGGCGCTAGCGGGAGGTAATGAGCAGTTCTTC,CASSLALAGGNEQFF
15,few,TRBV5-1,TRBD1,TRBJ2-2,TGCGCCAGCAGCTTAGACAGGGGGCGCAGCGGGGAGCTGTTTTTT,CASSLDRGRSGELFF
15,NA,TRBV5-1,TRBD2,TRBJ2-1,TGCGCCAGCAGCGTCGACCCGGGAGGTGGGAATGAGCAGTTCTTC,CASSVDPGGGNEQFF
17,few,TRBV7-9,TRBD1,TRBJ2-5,TGTGCCAGCAGCTTAGGGAGGATAGGGACAGGGGGAGAGACCCAGTACTTC,CASSLGRIGTGGETQYF
15,NA,TRBV5-4,NA,TRBJ2-5,TGTGCCAGCAGCTCACAAGGGGGATTCCAAGAGACCCAGTACTTC,CASSSQGGFQETQYF
15,NA,TRBV11-3,NA,TRBJ2-1,TGTGCCAGCAGCTCCCCGACCAAGGGGGGCAATGAGCAGTTCTTC,CASSSPTKGGNEQFF